The rows below give T cell receptor beta chains drawn from one sample of a study of Ad26.COV2.S vaccination and SARS-CoV-2 variants. Produced via immunoSEQ multiplex PCR; TCRdb's table is partial and in-frame only. The sample shows about 350,000 clones, roughly 90% of them seen only once. Sequences were derived from peripheral blood, sampled in a trial of Ad26.COV2.S vaccine versus placebo. The receptors were sampled from a person aged 18-60 years who received the Ad26.COV2.S COVID-19 vaccine or a placebo. Each CDR3 is given without its conserved first and last residue.

V | CDR3
TRBV11-2 | ASSLLYEQY
TRBV18 | ASSPPGPDQETQY
TRBV6-5 | ASNDGYEQY
TRBV5-1 | ASSQGRGGDTQY
TRBV7-6 | ASSLGGTSYNEQF
TRBV18 | ASLSDISGNTIY
TRBV5-1 | ASSSGGRGGTDTQY
TRBV19 | ASRPADRLSGNTIY
TRBV7-2 | ASSPRSLANYGYT
TRBV5-4 | ASSLWVGGGADLQETQY
TRBV6-6 | ASSWAEKETQY
TRBV4-3 | ASSQTSGGYNEQF
TRBV19 | ASTQGLAGGMETQY
TRBV6-5 | ATRTASREKLF
TRBV10-1 | ASSEGGAAKNIQY
TRBV18 | ASSGDRKSTDTQY
TRBV10-3 | AISAATSVGEQY
TRBV9 | ASSKRTGTSGRPTYNEQF
TRBV7-2 | ASSSQGWNGELF
TRBV28 | ASRPRDSSGANVLT
TRBV27 | ASRNRDRAGAF
TRBV12-3/TRBV12-4 | ASSPPPGAF
TRBV10-3 | AISEGLPEETQY
TRBV7-2 | ASSLLGTGVSTDTQY
TRBV10-3 | AISDPEGAGDTYNEQF
TRBV9 | ASSVSSTIYEQY
TRBV6-2/TRBV6-3 | ASSYLGNQETQY
TRBV20-1 | SARDAGEQF
TRBV6-5 | ASSPLGLEQY
TRBV4-3 | ASSQDLARGYSNQPQH
TRBV4-1 | ASSQALRLLSSGNTIY
TRBV28 | ASGGRIFNYGYT
TRBV28 | ASSFTLGRPDPKNIQY
TRBV6-6 | ASRRLTGSGNTIY
TRBV11-3 | ANAKNIQY
TRBV7-9 | ASSFRQGANEKLF
TRBV20-1 | SASGTSLNEQF
TRBV19 | ASSTPGTAYTGELF
TRBV19 | ASTQRRTDTQY
TRBV19 | ASSIGGRNKPQH